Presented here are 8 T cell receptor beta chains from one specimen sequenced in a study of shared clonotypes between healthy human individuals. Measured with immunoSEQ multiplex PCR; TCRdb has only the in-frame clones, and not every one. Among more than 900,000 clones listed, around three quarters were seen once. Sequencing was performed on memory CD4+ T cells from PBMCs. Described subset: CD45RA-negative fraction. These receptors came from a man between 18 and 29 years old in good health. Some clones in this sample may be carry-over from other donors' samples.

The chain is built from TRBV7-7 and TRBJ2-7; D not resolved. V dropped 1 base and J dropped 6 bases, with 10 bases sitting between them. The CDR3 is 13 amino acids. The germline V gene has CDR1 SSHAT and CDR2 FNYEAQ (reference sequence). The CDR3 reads CASSLVPRGEQYF. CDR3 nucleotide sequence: TGTGCCAGCAGCTTAGTCCCCCGCGGCGAGCAGTACTTC.

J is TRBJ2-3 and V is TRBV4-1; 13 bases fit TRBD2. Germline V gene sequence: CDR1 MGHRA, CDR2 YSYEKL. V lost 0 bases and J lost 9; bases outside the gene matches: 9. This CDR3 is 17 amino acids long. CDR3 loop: CASSQDRRLAGGETQYF. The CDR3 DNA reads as TGCGCCAGCAGCCAAGATCGGCGACTAGCGGGAGGAGAGACGCAGTATTTT.

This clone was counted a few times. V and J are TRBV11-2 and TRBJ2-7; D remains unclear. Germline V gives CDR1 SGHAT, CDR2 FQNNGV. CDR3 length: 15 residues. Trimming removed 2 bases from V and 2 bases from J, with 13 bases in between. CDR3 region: CASSLTGQPTYEQYF. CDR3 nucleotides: TGTGCCAGCAGCTTAACCGGCCAACCTACCTACGAGCAGTACTTC. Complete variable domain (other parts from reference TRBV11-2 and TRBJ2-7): EAGVAQSPRYKIIEKRQSVAFWCNPISGHATLYWYQQILGQGPKLLIQFQNNGVVDDSQLPKDRFSAERLKGVDSTLKIQPAKLEDSAVYLCASSLTGQPTYEQYFGPGTRLTVT.

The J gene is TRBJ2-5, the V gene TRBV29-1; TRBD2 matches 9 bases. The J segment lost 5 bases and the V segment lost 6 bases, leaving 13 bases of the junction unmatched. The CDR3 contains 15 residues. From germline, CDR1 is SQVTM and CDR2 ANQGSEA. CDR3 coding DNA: TGCAGCGTGACGGGGGCGGGAGGGGGCCTGGAGACCCAGTACTTC. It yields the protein CSVTGAGGGLETQYF. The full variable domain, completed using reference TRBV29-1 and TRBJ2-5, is SAVISQKPSRDICQRGTSLTIQCQVDSQVTMMFWYRQQPGQSLTLIATANQGSEATYESGFVIDKFPISRPNLTFSTLTVSNMSPEDSSIYLCSVTGAGGGLETQYFGPGTRLLVL.

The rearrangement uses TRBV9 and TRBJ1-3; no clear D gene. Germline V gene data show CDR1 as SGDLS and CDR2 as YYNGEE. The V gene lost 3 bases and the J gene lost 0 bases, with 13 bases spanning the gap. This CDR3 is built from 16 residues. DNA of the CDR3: TGTGCCAGCAGCGAATCCCAGGCCCGCTCTGGAAACACCATATATTTT. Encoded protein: CASSESQARSGNTIYF. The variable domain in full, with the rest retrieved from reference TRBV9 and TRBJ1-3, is DSGVTQTPKHLITATGQRVTLRCSPRSGDLSVYWYQQSLDQGLQFLIQYYNGEERAKGNILERFSAQQFPDLHSELNLSSLELGDSALYFCASSESQARSGNTIYFGEGSWLTVV.

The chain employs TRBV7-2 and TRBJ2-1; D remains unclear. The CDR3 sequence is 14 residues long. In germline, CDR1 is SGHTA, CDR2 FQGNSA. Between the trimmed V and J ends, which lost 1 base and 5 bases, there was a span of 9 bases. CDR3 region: CASSLVPSNNEQFF. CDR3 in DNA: TGTGCCAGCAGCTTAGTTCCGAGTAACAATGAGCAGTTCTTC.

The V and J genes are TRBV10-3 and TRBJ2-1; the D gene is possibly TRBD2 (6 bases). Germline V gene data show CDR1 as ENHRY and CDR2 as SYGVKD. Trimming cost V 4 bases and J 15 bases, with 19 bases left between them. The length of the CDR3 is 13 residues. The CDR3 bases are TGTGCCATCAGTGTGGGTGATTTTACTAGCCCGTTCTTC. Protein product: CAISVGDFTSPFF.

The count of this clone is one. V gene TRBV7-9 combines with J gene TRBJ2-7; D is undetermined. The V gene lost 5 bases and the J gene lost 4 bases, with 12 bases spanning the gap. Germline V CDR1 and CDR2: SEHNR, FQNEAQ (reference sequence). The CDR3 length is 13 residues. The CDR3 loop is CASSPHMGYEQYF. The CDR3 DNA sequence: TGTGCCAGCAGCCCGCACATGGGTTACGAGCAGTACTTC.